Shown below are 27 T cell receptor beta chains from a single sample sequenced in a study of T cell responses to AZD1222 COVID-19 vaccine. Generated by immunoSEQ multiplex PCR, the TCRdb table keeps only in-frame clones and is missing some. The sample records fewer than 200,000 clones, about 92% being singletons. The sequenced sample was peripheral blood, obtained on day 0 of AZD1222 vaccination. These receptors originate from an adult in good health.

This clone was seen a few times. The genes are TRBV29-1 and TRBJ1-1; D remains unclear. There are 13 residues in the CDR3. The ends were cut back, 6 bases at V and 0 bases at J, with 11 bases in the middle. Germline CDR1 reads SQVTM; CDR2 reads ANQGSEA. The CDR3 spells CSVAKTVNTEAFF. DNA of the CDR3: TGCAGCGTAGCCAAGACGGTGAACACTGAAGCTTTCTTT. Combining the CDR3 with reference TRBV29-1 and TRBJ1-1 gives the whole variable domain SAVISQKPSRDICQRGTSLTIQCQVDSQVTMMFWYRQQPGQSLTLIATANQGSEATYESGFVIDKFPISRPNLTFSTLTVSNMSPEDSSIYLCSVAKTVNTEAFFGQGTRLTVV.

The chain employs TRBV7-2 and TRBJ2-3; tentatively, D is TRBD1 or TRBD2 (5 bases each). This CDR3 is 13 amino acids long. In germline, CDR1 is SGHTA, CDR2 FQGNSA. Trimming took off 5 bases at V and 4 bases at J, with 10 bases between the two ends. The CDR3 sequence: CASSPGASDTQYF. CDR3 sequence (DNA): TGTGCCAGCAGCCCCGGGGCCTCAGATACGCAGTATTTT. Using reference TRBV7-2 and TRBJ2-3 for the parts outside the CDR3, the full variable domain is GAGVSQSPSNKVTEKGKDVELRCDPISGHTALYWYRQSLGQGLEFLIYFQGNSAPDKSGLPSDRFSAERTGGSVSTLTIQRTQQEDSAVYLCASSPGASDTQYFGPGTRLTVL.

This chain uses TRBV7-2 with TRBJ1-2; TRBD1 is a possible D gene (5 bases). CDR1 and CDR2 (germline): SGHTA, FQGNSA. The V and J ends lost 5 bases and 0 bases respectively, with 19 bases between them. There are 17 residues in the CDR3. The chain's CDR3 is CASSPFPPAGANYGYTF. The CDR3, as DNA: TGTGCCAGCAGCCCTTTCCCCCCGGCGGGGGCTAACTATGGCTACACCTTC.

This chain links TRBV27 with TRBJ2-3; 8 bases fit TRBD2. CDR3 length equals 13 residues. CDR1 is MNHEY and CDR2 is SMNVEV in the germline V gene (reference sequence). V lost 8 bases to trimming and J lost 1 base; unmatched junction nucleotides: 2. The CDR3 loop reads CASRRGGTDTQYF. The CDR3 DNA sequence: TGTGCCAGCCGGCGGGGGGGCACAGATACGCAGTATTTT.

The chain joins TRBV27 to TRBJ1-4; D call uncertain. Deletions cut 2 bases from V and 6 bases from J, with 10 bases between. CDR1 MNHEY and CDR2 SMNVEV come from the germline V gene (reference sequence). CDR3 size: 14 residues. The CDR3: CASSLRRGYEKLFF. CDR3 bases: TGTGCCAGCAGTTTAAGGAGAGGGTATGAAAAACTGTTTTTT.

The V gene is TRBV27, the J gene TRBJ2-3; 9 nucleotides align to TRBD2. CDR3 length: 15 residues. J was trimmed by 2 bases and V by 6 bases; bases with no gene match: 6. CDR1 is MNHEY, CDR2 SMNVEV, per germline (reference sequence). CDR3: CASRLAGYITDTQYF. The CDR3 bases are TGTGCCAGCAGACTAGCGGGTTACATCACAGATACGCAGTATTTT.

As DNA, the CDR3 is TGTGCCACCAGCAGAGATCTTTCAGTCGGTAGCAATCAGCCCCAGCATTTT. Protein product: CATSRDLSVGSNQPQHF. The chain couples TRBV15 to TRBJ1-5, with D unresolved. Germline assignment: CDR1 LNHNV and CDR2 YYDKDF (reference sequence). Trimming left V 0 bases short and J 0 bases short, with 12 bases between. The CDR3 sequence is 17 residues long.

The chain uses TRBV5-6 and TRBJ2-3; unclear D gene. The CDR3 is made up of 15 amino acids. CDR1 SGHDT and CDR2 YYEEEE come from the germline V gene. V dropped 0 bases and J dropped 2 bases, with 10 bases sitting between them. The CDR3 DNA is TGTGCCAGCAGCTTGGCGGTAGAGTACACAGATACGCAGTATTTT. Its translation: CASSLAVEYTDTQYF.

The count of this clone is one. Here the CDR3 DNA reads TGTGCCTTGGACGGGAGCCCTTCACCCCTCCACTTT. This codes for CALDGSPSPLHF. The chain is built from TRBV30 and TRBJ1-6; no definite D call. The germline CDR1 and CDR2 sequences are GTSNPN and SVGIG (reference sequence). The CDR3 is 12 amino acids. V lost 7 bases, J lost 9 bases, and 13 bases lay in between.

The chain is built from TRBV28 and TRBJ1-5, with D unclear. CDR3 length equals 15 residues. Trimming pared 6 bases from V and 6 bases from J, leaving 18 bases between. Germline V gene sequence: CDR1 MDHEN, CDR2 SYDVKM. CDR3 in DNA: TGTGCCAGCAGCCTGCGAGGGAGGTTGAGTCAGCCCCAGCATTTT. This encodes CASSLRGRLSQPQHF.

This chain uses TRBV7-2 with TRBJ2-7; 7 bases are shared with TRBD1. This CDR3 is built from 14 residues. Germline trimming cut 7 bases from V and 5 bases from J; bases unmatched to any gene: 11. The germline CDR1 and CDR2 sequences are SGHTA and FQGNSA. The CDR3 reads CASTSGGGVNEQYF. The DNA of the CDR3 is TGTGCCAGCACCTCAGGGGGTGGGGTTAACGAGCAGTACTTC.

The chain recombines TRBV7-2 with TRBJ2-3; unclear D gene. Germline CDR1 and CDR2: SGHTA and FQGNSA. The CDR3 sequence is 15 residues long. The V end lost 5 bases, the J end lost 0 bases, and 12 bases lay between the germline ends. CDR3 in amino acids: CASSPRNPSTDTQYF. The CDR3 DNA is TGTGCCAGCAGCCCACGGAATCCTAGCACAGATACGCAGTATTTT.

The sample holds one count of this clone. Here the CDR3 DNA reads TGTGCCAGCAGTTACTATACAGGCTATAGCACAGATACGCAGTATTTT. Protein: CASSYYTGYSTDTQYF. This rearrangement joins TRBV6-5 to TRBJ2-3; maybe TRBD1 (5 bases). Germline loops: CDR1 MNHEY, CDR2 SVGAGI. V dropped 1 base and J dropped 0 bases, with 11 bases sitting between them. The CDR3 is made up of 16 amino acids.

This chain connects TRBV29-1 to TRBJ1-1; D possibly corresponds to TRBD1 (5 bases). Germline CDR1 is SQVTM and CDR2 is ANQGSEA. There are 14 residues in the CDR3. The V end was cut by 6 bases, the J end by 2 bases, with 16 bases between. The CDR3 DNA sequence: TGCAGCGTGTTGCGGGGGTCATCTAACACTGAAGCTTTCTTT. Translating gives CSVLRGSSNTEAFF.

The chain links TRBV20-1 to TRBJ2-7; 8 nucleotides line up with TRBD2. The length of the CDR3 is 16 residues. Germline V gene sequence: CDR1 DFQATT, CDR2 SNEGSKA (reference sequence). V shed 3 bases and J 2 bases; nucleotides not matched to a gene: 12. The CDR3 sequence is CSASKTGSGEPYEQYF. The CDR3, as DNA: TGCAGTGCTAGTAAGACGGGTAGCGGGGAACCCTACGAGCAGTACTTC.

V is TRBV7-7 and J is TRBJ2-3; 7 bases match TRBD1. Germline CDR1 and CDR2: SSHAT and FNYEAQ (reference sequence). The junction had 4 bases not matched to a gene; V was cut back by 2 bases and J by 2 bases. The CDR3 is 15 residues long. The CDR3 protein is CASSLHGQDTDTQYF. Written as DNA, the CDR3 is TGTGCCAGCAGCTTACATGGACAGGACACAGATACGCAGTATTTT. Filled out from reference TRBV7-7 and TRBJ2-3, the complete variable domain reads GAGVSQSPRYKVTKRGQDVTLRCDPISSHATLYWYQQALGQGPEFLTYFNYEAQPDKSGLPSDRFSAERPEGSISTLTIQRTEQRDSAMYRCASSLHGQDTDTQYFGPGTRLTVL.

The chain joins TRBV3-1 (or the pseudogene TRBV3-2) to TRBJ2-1; 9 nucleotides align to TRBD1. The CDR3 contains 9 residues. The germline CDR1 and CDR2 sequences are LGHDT and YNNKEL (reference sequence). V trimming: 9 bases; J trimming: 15 bases; junction bases outside the gene matches: 3. The CDR3, as DNA: TGTGCCAGTGGGACAGGGCCGTTCTTC. This translates into CASGTGPFF.

This clone was counted between two and nine times. The CDR3: CASSLGGTYSYNEQFF. CDR3 DNA sequence: TGTGCCAGCAGCTTAGGCGGGACCTACTCCTACAATGAGCAGTTCTTC. The rearrangement uses TRBV7-9 and TRBJ2-1; TRBD2 is a possible D gene (6 bases). Trimming left V 1 base short and J 0 bases short, with 10 bases between. The CDR3 runs to 16 residues. Germline lookup yields CDR1 SEHNR and CDR2 FQNEAQ (reference sequence).

The chain couples TRBV4-1 to TRBJ2-1, with D tentatively TRBD2 (6 bases). Trimming took 2 bases from V and 4 from J, leaving 9 bases between them. The CDR3 consists of 14 residues. Germline V lookup: CDR1 MGHRA, CDR2 YSYEKL. CDR3 region: CASSQLLAYNEQFF. CDR3 DNA: TGCGCCAGCAGCCAATTACTAGCTTACAATGAGCAGTTCTTC.

The DNA for the CDR3 is TGTGCCATCAGACACCGGGACAGGTATGGCTACACCTTC. Encoded protein: CAIRHRDRYGYTF. This chain connects TRBV10-3 to TRBJ1-2, with TRBD1 identical over 8 bases. Trimming cost V 6 bases and J 5 bases; bases outside gene matches: 5. The V gene's germline CDR1 is ENHRY and CDR2 SYGVKD. The CDR3 has 13 residues.

This clone was observed once. V is TRBV21-1 and J is TRBJ2-1; the table's D call, TRBD1, has no DNA check behind it. TRBV21-1 is classified as a pseudogene. The CDR3 is 11 residues long. This CDR3 is CASSTYNEQFF. CDR3 sequence (DNA): TGTGCCAGCAGCACATACAATGAGCAGTTCTTC.

The chain links TRBV15 to TRBJ1-5; weak D call: TRBD1 (5 bases). CDR3 length: 15 residues. Germline values: CDR1 LNHNV, CDR2 YYDKDF (reference sequence). Trimming cost V 0 bases and J 2 bases, with 8 bases left between them. CDR3 region: CATSRDWGGNQPQHF. The CDR3 region has the DNA TGTGCCACCAGCAGAGACTGGGGGGGCAATCAGCCCCAGCATTTT.

The CDR3 protein is CASINLDRRAPLYNEQFF. The CDR3 coding sequence is TGTGCCAGCATCAACCTTGATCGAAGGGCCCCCTTATACAATGAGCAGTTCTTC. The chain is built from TRBV21-1 and TRBJ2-1. TRBV21-1 is deemed a pseudogene. The CDR3 has 18 residues.

This clone was observed once. V usage is TRBV15 and J usage is TRBJ1-6; D not resolved. V shed 0 bases and J shed 5 bases, with 8 bases lying between them. The CDR3 consists of 15 residues. Germline CDR1 and CDR2: LNHNV and YYDKDF (reference sequence). CDR3 DNA sequence: TGTGCCACCAGCAGAGAGGGAGATGATAATTCACCCCTCCACTTT. Amino acids: CATSREGDDNSPLHF.

In its sample, this clone was seen once. V and J are TRBV6-2 or TRBV6-3 and TRBJ1-5; 10 nucleotides align to TRBD1. This CDR3 region has 16 residues. V trimming: 6 bases; J trimming: 3 bases; junction bases outside the gene matches: 8. Germline V gene data show CDR1 as MNHEY and CDR2 as SVGEGT. The chain's CDR3 is CASSRGTGAINQPQHF. In DNA form, the CDR3 reads TGTGCCAGCAGCCGAGGGACAGGGGCCATCAATCAGCCCCAGCATTTT.

The chain combines TRBV6-5 with TRBJ1-1; no firm D call. Per the germline V gene, CDR1 is MNHEY and CDR2 is SVGAGI. With 10 bases removed from V and 0 bases from J, the gap between germline ends came to 12 bases. This CDR3 region has 13 residues. This CDR3 is CATTRVMNTEAFF. CDR3 coding DNA: TGTGCCACCACCAGAGTAATGAACACTGAAGCTTTCTTT.

V is TRBV27 and J is TRBJ1-5, with 7 positions matching TRBD1. CDR1 and CDR2 from the germline V gene are MNHEY and SMNVEV (reference sequence). V gave up 5 bases and J gave up 4 bases; unmatched junction bases: 8. This CDR3 is built from 15 residues. In nucleotides, the CDR3 is TGTGCCAGCAGTCATCGACAGGGTCCAAATCAGCCCCAGCATTTT. Translated, it gives CASSHRQGPNQPQHF.